One sample yielded the 32 T cell receptor beta chains listed below, sequenced in a study of T cells in Graves' hyperthyroidism and ophthalmopathy. TCR beta CDR3 regions were amplified from RNA. When the TCR CDR3 underwent first-round RT-PCR, the HTBI primer set was used. TCRdb recomputed calls from the multiplex PCR reads with MiXCR, one row per CDR3 protein. This table holds hundreds of thousands of distinct CDR3 sequences, 16% found once. The sequenced material came from blood. The receptor set was obtained from a woman aged 35 to 49 with Graves' ophthalmopathy.

V is TRBV20-1 and J is TRBJ1-4, with TRBD1 as a possible D gene (6 bases). With 6 bases removed from V and 8 bases from J, the gap between germline ends came to 10 bases. From germline, CDR1 is DFQATT and CDR2 SNEGSKA (reference sequence). CDR3 length: 11 residues. CDR3 sequence: CSALDREKLFF. DNA for the CDR3: TGCAGTGCATTAGACAGGGAAAAACTGTTTTTT.

This clonotype was detected ten times or more. This rearrangement joins TRBV20-1 to TRBJ2-1; 9 bases are shared with TRBD2. Germline trimming cut 1 base from V and 0 bases from J; bases unmatched to any gene: 10. This CDR3 contains 18 residues. The germline V gene encodes CDR1 DFQATT and CDR2 SNEGSKA (reference sequence). In DNA form, the CDR3 reads TGCAGTGCTAGAGCTCCCCAGCGACTAGCGGTCTCCTACAATGAGCAGTTCTTC. Protein sequence: CSARAPQRLAVSYNEQFF.

Turning to this clonotype: A clone one base away is much larger, so this may be a read error. The missing conserved phenylalanine or tryptophan at the end of this CDR3 makes a read error likely. The rearrangement links TRBV11-1 to TRBJ1-2; D is undetermined. Germline V gene sequence: CDR1 SGHAT, CDR2 FQDESV (reference sequence). Trimming took off 5 bases at V and 6 bases at J, with 16 bases between the two ends. The CDR3 totals 14 residues. CDR3 bases: TGTGCCAGCAGCCCAGACCCACACGGGGATGGCTACACCCTC. Residues: CASSPDPHGDGYTL.

This clonotype has just a few counts. The gene calls are TRBV30 and TRBJ2-2, with D maybe TRBD1 (5 bases). Trimming shortened V by 2 bases and J by 5 bases, and 12 bases separated the two germline ends. CDR3 length equals 14 residues. Per the germline V gene, CDR1 is GTSNPN and CDR2 is SVGIG (reference sequence). In DNA form, the CDR3 reads TGTGCCTGGAGTCAGGACATCTTTACCGGGGAGCTGTTTTTT. Translated: CAWSQDIFTGELFF.

This clonotype was detected ten times or more. The chain joins TRBV20-1 to TRBJ2-7, with D possibly being TRBD1 (6 bases). Trimming removed 5 bases from V and 3 bases from J, with 17 bases in between. Germline V lookup: CDR1 DFQATT, CDR2 SNEGSKA (reference sequence). The CDR3 sequence is 14 residues long. CDR3 sequence reads: CSAATPGHHYEQYF. The CDR3 bases are TGCAGTGCTGCAACCCCGGGACACCACTACGAGCAGTACTTC.

In its sample, this clonotype was seen many times. This chain links TRBV5-1 with TRBJ2-3; D unclear. Trimming left V 4 bases short and J 5 bases short, with 11 bases between. The CDR3 runs to 13 residues. The germline V gene encodes CDR1 SGHRS and CDR2 YFSETQ. The DNA of the CDR3 is TGCGCCAGCAGCCCAGAAGGAAGAGATACGCAGTATTTT. This gives the protein CASSPEGRDTQYF. Full variable domain (outside the CDR3, taken from reference TRBV5-1 and TRBJ2-3): KAGVTQTPRYLIKTRGQQVTLSCSPISGHRSVSWYQQTPGQGLQFLFEYFSETQRNKGNFPGRFSGRQFSNSRSEMNVSTLELGDSALYLCASSPEGRDTQYFGPGTRLTVL.

This clonotype was counted only a few times. The chain links TRBV7-2 to TRBJ2-1, with D tentatively TRBD2 (5 bases). This CDR3 has 14 residues. V lost 5 bases and J lost 7, with 15 bases in between. CDR1 SGHTA and CDR2 FQGNSA come from the germline V gene. The CDR3 DNA follows: TGTGCCAGCAGCCTTGGGTGGCCGGGGAATGAGCAGTTCTTC. Amino acid sequence: CASSLGWPGNEQFF.

The sample holds many counts of this clonotype. As DNA, the CDR3 is TGTGCCAGCAGCTTAAATCCGCTGATCTACGAGCAGTACTTC. Translated, it gives CASSLNPLIYEQYF. The chain uses TRBV7-2 and TRBJ2-7; the D is unclear. Trimming left V 2 bases short and J 3 bases short, with 11 bases between. The germline V gene encodes CDR1 SGHTA and CDR2 FQGNSA. This CDR3 spans 14 amino acids.

This clonotype has only a few counts. The DNA of the CDR3 is TGTGCCAGCAGACCTACAGGGGTGCGCGGCTACACCTTC. Translated, it gives CASRPTGVRGYTF. The chain employs TRBV6-2 or TRBV6-3 and TRBJ1-2, with 7 bases that match TRBD1. The CDR3 is 13 amino acids. CDR1 and CDR2 from the germline V gene are MNHEY and SVGEGT. Trimming removed 6 bases from V and 8 bases from J; junction bases left unmatched: 9.

The rearrangement links TRBV6-2 or TRBV6-3 to TRBJ1-5; D call uncertain. The CDR3 length is 13 residues. CDR1 is MNHEY and CDR2 is SVGEGT in the germline V gene. Between the trimmed V and J ends, which lost 6 bases and 13 bases, there was a span of 19 bases. Written as DNA, the CDR3 is TGTGCCAGCAGGGCGAACAGCGGCCTTTTGCAGCATTTT. Translation: CASRANSGLLQHF.

This clonotype was observed at least ten times. This rearrangement joins TRBV20-1 to TRBJ2-7; the D gene is possibly TRBD1 (5 bases). The V and J ends lost 0 bases and 3 bases respectively, with 9 bases between them. Germline values: CDR1 DFQATT, CDR2 SNEGSKA (reference sequence). The CDR3 is 13 amino acids. The DNA for the CDR3 is TGCAGTGCTAGAGATGCAGACAGCTACGAGCAGTACTTC. Protein product: CSARDADSYEQYF.

The chain links TRBV20-1 to TRBJ2-2; 10 nucleotides agree with TRBD2. Germline CDR1 and CDR2: DFQATT and SNEGSKA (reference sequence). CDR3 length equals 15 residues. The CDR3, as DNA: TGCGGCATTCTAGCGGGAGCTGCGAACACCGGGGAGCTGTTTTTT. Encoded protein: CGILAGAANTGELFF.

V usage is TRBV2 and J usage is TRBJ2-7; D is perhaps TRBD1 or TRBD2 (6 bases each). V lost 6 bases to trimming and J lost 0 bases, with 18 bases between them. The CDR3 is made up of 16 amino acids. Germline V gene lookup returns CDR1 SNHLY and CDR2 FYNNEI. CDR3 sequence reads: CASSPPSGAHSYEQYF. Here the CDR3 DNA reads TGTGCCAGCAGCCCCCCTTCGGGGGCTCACTCCTACGAGCAGTACTTC.

The CDR3 sequence: CASTDRGRSYSQPQHF. CDR3 nucleotide sequence: TGTGCCAGCACGGATAGGGGTCGGTCGTATTCTCAGCCCCAGCATTTT. The chain uses TRBV6-1 and TRBJ1-5; a weak D match, TRBD1 (5 bases). The CDR3 totals 16 residues. Germline assignment: CDR1 MNHNS and CDR2 SASEGT. V dropped 7 bases and J dropped 6 bases, with 22 bases sitting between them.

V gene TRBV6-1 combines with J gene TRBJ1-5; D might be TRBD1 (5 bases). V was shortened by 0 bases and J by 5 bases, with 23 bases between the two germline ends. The CDR3 runs to 19 residues. Germline CDR1 and CDR2: MNHNS and SASEGT. CDR3 residues: CASSEAPDLDDSGDQPQHF. As DNA, the CDR3 is TGTGCCAGCAGTGAAGCCCCCGATTTGGACGACAGTGGTGATCAGCCCCAGCATTTT.

The table lists this clonotype with a few counts. The rearrangement links TRBV19 to TRBJ1-5, with D unresolved. V was shortened by 2 bases and J by 3 bases, with 8 bases between the two germline ends. The CDR3 has 14 amino acids. Germline-derived CDR1 and CDR2 are LNHDA and SQIVND (reference sequence). The CDR3 sequence is CASSILGYNQPQHF. The CDR3 DNA follows: TGTGCCAGTAGTATACTCGGGTACAATCAGCCCCAGCATTTT.

In this sample, this clonotype turned up many times. This chain links TRBV20-1 with TRBJ2-3; TRBD2 might be the D (6 bases). The germline V and J ends were trimmed by 4 bases and 0 bases, with 20 bases remaining between them. CDR3 size: 17 residues. CDR1 and CDR2 (germline): DFQATT, SNEGSKA (reference sequence). CDR3 amino acids: CSANEGGAPPSTDTQYF. The CDR3 nucleotides are TGCAGTGCTAATGAAGGCGGGGCCCCTCCTAGCACAGATACGCAGTATTTT.

This chain links TRBV4-2 with TRBJ1-2; 8 bases fit TRBD1. The CDR3 has 16 amino acids. The germline gives CDR1 LGHNA, CDR2 YNFKEQ. V trimming: 2 bases; J trimming: 6 bases; junction bases outside the gene matches: 11. CDR3 nucleotide sequence: TGTGCCAGCAGCCAACCGGACAGGGTATTGTCCGATGGCTACACCTTC. Amino acids: CASSQPDRVLSDGYTF.

V usage is TRBV14 and J usage is TRBJ2-1, with 11 bases that match TRBD2. CDR3 length equals 18 residues. V lost 1 base, J lost 4 bases, and 9 bases stayed unmatched. The germline V gene encodes CDR1 SGHDN and CDR2 FVKESK. This CDR3 is CASSQGGSGGAEYNEQFF. DNA for the CDR3: TGTGCCAGCAGCCAAGGCGGTAGCGGGGGGGCCGAATACAATGAGCAGTTCTTC.

This chain links TRBV20-1 with TRBJ1-1; maybe TRBD1 (6 bases). There are 13 residues in the CDR3. Trimming pared 6 bases from V and 3 bases from J, leaving 14 bases between. CDR1 is DFQATT, CDR2 SNEGSKA, per germline (reference sequence). The CDR3 DNA sequence: TGCAGTGCCCTGAAGACAGGATACACTGAAGCTTTCTTT. Protein: CSALKTGYTEAFF.

This chain connects TRBV6-2 or TRBV6-3 to TRBJ2-7; D uncertain. This CDR3 is built from 13 residues. V was trimmed by 7 bases and J by 3 bases, leaving 13 bases between them. Germline assignment: CDR1 MNHEY and CDR2 SVGEGT. The CDR3 loop reads CASTKMADYEQYF. The CDR3 coding sequence is TGTGCCAGCACCAAAATGGCTGACTACGAGCAGTACTTC.

There are a few counts of this clonotype. The chain carries TRBV15 and TRBJ2-7; 11 bases fit TRBD1. V trimming: 0 bases; J trimming: 3 bases; junction bases outside the gene matches: 4. The germline gives CDR1 LNHNV, CDR2 YYDKDF (reference sequence). The CDR3 sequence is 16 residues long. CDR3 nucleotides: TGTGCCACCAGCAGAGATAGGACAGGGGGCAACTACGAGCAGTACTTC. It codes for CATSRDRTGGNYEQYF.

This clonotype has ten or more counts. This chain joins TRBV5-1 and TRBJ2-5; 11 bases are a match to TRBD2. The germline V gene encodes CDR1 SGHRS and CDR2 YFSETQ. V shed 0 bases, J shed 4 bases, and the junction held 5 bases outside the gene matches. This CDR3 is 16 amino acids long. The DNA of the CDR3 is TGCGCCAGCAGCTTGGGGGCCGGGACTAGCGGAGAGACCCAGTACTTC. This codes for CASSLGAGTSGETQYF.

There are many counts of this clonotype. The chain uses TRBV7-8 and TRBJ2-1, with no clear D. CDR1 is SGHVS, CDR2 FQNEAQ, per germline. The CDR3 contains 13 residues. Trimming pared 5 bases from V and 6 bases from J, leaving 11 bases between. CDR3 coding DNA: TGTGCCAGCAGCCTAGAGTATATCAATGAGCAGTTCTTC. Protein sequence: CASSLEYINEQFF.

This clonotype was detected only a few times. The chain joins TRBV5-6 to TRBJ2-5, with D tentatively TRBD1 (5 bases). The CDR3 extends over 14 amino acids. CDR1 SGHDT and CDR2 YYEEEE come from the germline V gene. V lost 1 base and J 4 bases, leaving 11 bases between the germline ends. The CDR3 bases are TGTGCCAGCAGCTTGTTCCAGGGCAGAGAGACCCAGTACTTC. It codes for CASSLFQGRETQYF.

CDR3 region: CASSLGGQGTDTQYF. The CDR3 nucleotides read TGTGCCAGCAGCTTAGGGGGCCAAGGCACAGATACGCAGTATTTT. The rearrangement joins TRBV7-9 to TRBJ2-3; D may be TRBD1 (5 bases). Germline assignment: CDR1 SEHNR and CDR2 FQNEAQ (reference sequence). There are 15 residues in the CDR3. The ends were cut back, 1 base at V and 1 base at J, with 9 bases in the middle.

V usage is TRBV2 and J usage is TRBJ2-7; tentatively, D is TRBD1 (5 bases). Trimming left V 7 bases short and J 0 bases short, with 13 bases between. The CDR3 extends over 14 amino acids. The germline CDR1 and CDR2 sequences are SNHLY and FYNNEI. CDR3 sequence reads: CASNQATASYEQYF. CDR3 DNA sequence: TGTGCCAGCAACCAGGCGACAGCCTCCTACGAGCAGTACTTC.

This clonotype was counted a few times. V is TRBV20-1 and J is TRBJ2-1; weak D call: TRBD1 (5 bases). This CDR3 has 16 amino acids. V lost 4 bases and J 0 bases, leaving 16 bases between the germline ends. Germline CDR1 reads DFQATT; CDR2 reads SNEGSKA (reference sequence). The CDR3 loop reads CSANPGRLSSYNEQFF. Written as DNA, the CDR3 is TGCAGTGCTAACCCAGGGCGCCTGAGCTCCTACAATGAGCAGTTCTTC.

The sample holds many counts of this clonotype. The J gene is TRBJ1-4, the V gene TRBV20-1; TRBD1 agrees at 8 bases. The CDR3 is made up of 15 amino acids. Germline-derived CDR1 and CDR2 are DFQATT and SNEGSKA (reference sequence). V lost 3 bases to trimming and J lost 4 bases; unmatched junction nucleotides: 7. CDR3 nucleotides: TGCAGTGCTAGGGAAAGACAGGGGCATAATGAAAAACTGTTTTTT. Its translation is CSARERQGHNEKLFF.

This clonotype came up a few times. The chain has TRBV12-3 or TRBV12-4 and TRBJ1-2; D is ambiguous. The CDR3 has 14 residues. V was trimmed by 5 bases and J by 4 bases, leaving 14 bases between them. This CDR3 reads CASSISSGSYGYTF. CDR3 DNA sequence: TGTGCCAGCAGTATATCCTCAGGAAGCTATGGCTACACCTTC.

This clonotype appeared many times. This chain uses TRBV5-1 with TRBJ2-1; D is uncertain. The CDR3 runs 13 residues. Germline CDR1 is SGHRS and CDR2 is YFSETQ. V was cut by 0 bases and J by 9 bases, with 10 bases left in between. The chain's CDR3 is CASSLASSAEQFF. The CDR3, as DNA: TGCGCCAGCAGCTTGGCCTCCTCAGCTGAGCAGTTCTTC. Based on the CDR3 plus reference TRBV5-1 and TRBJ2-1, the full variable domain is KAGVTQTPRYLIKTRGQQVTLSCSPISGHRSVSWYQQTPGQGLQFLFEYFSETQRNKGNFPGRFSGRQFSNSRSEMNVSTLELGDSALYLCASSLASSAEQFFGPGTRLTVL.

DNA for the CDR3: TGTGCCAGCAGCTTATCGGGAATCGGGACAGATACGCAGTATTTT. Encoded protein: CASSLSGIGTDTQYF. The rearrangement joins TRBV7-8 to TRBJ2-3; D is possibly TRBD2 (5 bases). CDR1 SGHVS and CDR2 FQNEAQ come from the germline V gene. With 2 bases removed from V and 3 bases from J, the gap between germline ends came to 12 bases. This CDR3 region has 15 residues.